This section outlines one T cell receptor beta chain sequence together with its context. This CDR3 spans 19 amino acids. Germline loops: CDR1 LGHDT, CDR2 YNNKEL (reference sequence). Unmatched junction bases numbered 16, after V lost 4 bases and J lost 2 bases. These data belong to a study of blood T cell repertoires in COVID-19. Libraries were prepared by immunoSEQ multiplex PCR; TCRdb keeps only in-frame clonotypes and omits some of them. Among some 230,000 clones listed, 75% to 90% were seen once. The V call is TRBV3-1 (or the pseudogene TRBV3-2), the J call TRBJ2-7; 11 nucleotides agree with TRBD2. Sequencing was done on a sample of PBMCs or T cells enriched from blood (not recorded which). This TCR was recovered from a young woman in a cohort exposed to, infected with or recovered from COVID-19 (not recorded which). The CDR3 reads CASSPERWLAGGNTYEQYF. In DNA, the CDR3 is TGTGCCAGCAGCCCCGAAAGGTGGCTAGCGGGAGGAAACACCTACGAGCAGTACTTC.